These T cell receptor beta chains were read from a single sample in a study of blood T cell repertoires in COVID-19. Sequencing used immunoSEQ multiplex PCR; TCRdb keeps in-frame clones, though not all of them. Of about 240,000 clones in the sample, 70% to 90% were seen once. Sequenced material: peripheral blood. The receptors were gathered from an older woman with active or convalescent COVID-19. CDR3s include the opening cysteine and the closing phenylalanine or tryptophan. The D gene is left open where the match is weak. Some rows mark clone size as missing; the rest say once, few, many or name a class of expanded clone.

d_call	v_call	clone_size	j_call	cdr3_nt	cdr3_aa
.	TRBV5-1	once	TRBJ2-1	TGCGCCAGCAGCTCCCTGGGGCAGGGTATTTCCTACAATGAGCAGTTCTTC	CASSSLGQGISYNEQFF
TRBD2	TRBV5-1	.	TRBJ2-3	TGCGCCAGCAGCTTGGGACTAGCAAGCACAGATACGCAGTATTTT	CASSLGLASTDTQYF
.	TRBV7-9	.	TRBJ2-1	TGTGCCAGCAGCCCGTCGGGATCCTCCTACAATGAGCAGTTCTTC	CASSPSGSSYNEQFF
TRBD1	TRBV6-5	.	TRBJ2-3	TGTGCCAGCAGTTACGGGACAGGACGCACAGATACGCAGTATTTT	CASSYGTGRTDTQYF
.	TRBV6-5	.	TRBJ2-7	TGTGCCAGCAGTATACTAGCTACGGAGCAGTACTTC	CASSILATEQYF
TRBD2	TRBV18	.	TRBJ2-1	TGTGCCAGCTCACCGGACGGACTAGCGGGGTACAATGAGCAGTTCTTC	CASSPDGLAGYNEQFF
.	TRBV12-5	.	TRBJ2-2	TGTGCTAGTGGACTCGGGAGCACCGGGGAGCTGTTTTTT	CASGLGSTGELFF
.	TRBV7-6	.	TRBJ2-2	TGTGCCAGCAGCTTATCGGGGACCGGGGAGCTGTTTTTT	CASSLSGTGELFF
TRBD1	TRBV19	.	TRBJ2-3	TGTGCCAGTAGTCAAGGAGGACAGGTCACAGATACGCAGTATTTT	CASSQGGQVTDTQYF
.	TRBV11-2	.	TRBJ2-1	TGTGCCAGCAGCTTAGATCAGGGCTCCTACAATGAGCAGTTCTTC	CASSLDQGSYNEQFF
.	TRBV12-1	.	TRBJ2-1	TGTGCCAGCAGCTTCTGCCAGCGGGAGGGCGAGCAGTTCTTC	CASSFCQREGEQFF
TRBD1	TRBV11-3	.	TRBJ2-1	TGTGCCAGCAGCCGGGACAGGGTTGATGAGCAGTTCTTC	CASSRDRVDEQFF
.	TRBV4-2	.	TRBJ1-4	TGTGCCAGCAGCCAGAGGACTGGTAATGAAAAACTGTTTTTT	CASSQRTGNEKLFF